The entry below describes one T cell receptor (beta chain). The antigen is undetermined. The data derive from a study of T-cell memory formation after mild COVID-19. Study observations and caveats: Within pre-infection memory, some responding clones were found, suggesting cross-reactive memory joined. Second-wave clones reaching peak frequency on day 37 lacked confirmed SARS-CoV-2 specificity. Contracting CD4+ clones lay largely in CM and EM, with CD8+ ones residing in EMRA.

TCRdb analysed the 5' RACE reads with MiXCR anew, one entry per CDR3 protein. Of hundreds of thousands of distinct CDR3 sequences listed, 20% are singletons. The receptor was derived from an adult woman who had mild COVID-19 (a few samples of this study predate the infection). Cell type and time point are not known. Sample: PBMCs or a T cell subset sorted from them (not recorded which).

CDR3 region: CATSRNYRQGVNYEQYF. CDR3 nucleotides: TGTGCCACCAGCAGAAACTACCGTCAGGGGGTCAATTACGAGCAGTACTTC. The chain is built from TRBV15 and TRBJ2-7; 7 nucleotides match TRBD1. Germline V gene lookup returns CDR1 LNHNV and CDR2 YYDKDF (reference sequence). This CDR3 comprises 17 residues. V lost 2 bases to trimming and J lost 4 bases; unmatched junction nucleotides: 14.